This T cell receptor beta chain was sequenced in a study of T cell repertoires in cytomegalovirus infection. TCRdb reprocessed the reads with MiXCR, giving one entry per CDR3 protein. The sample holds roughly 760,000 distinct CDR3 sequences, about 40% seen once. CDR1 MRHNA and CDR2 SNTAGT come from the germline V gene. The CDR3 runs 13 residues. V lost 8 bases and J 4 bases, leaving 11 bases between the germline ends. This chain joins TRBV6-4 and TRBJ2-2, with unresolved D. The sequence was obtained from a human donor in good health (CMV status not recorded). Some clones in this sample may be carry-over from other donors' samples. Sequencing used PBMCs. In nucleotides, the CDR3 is TGTGCCAGCTCCGGGTTGGGCACCGGGGAGCTGTTTTTT. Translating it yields CASSGLGTGELFF.